The 25 T cell receptor beta chains below were found in one sample sequenced in a study of blood T cells in healthy people across ages. A second about 6 to 11 cycle PCR used barcoded and J-beta primers. TCRdb processed the 5' RACE reads anew with MiXCR; each CDR3 protein has one entry. This sample has over a million distinct CDR3 sequences; around 59% occur once, and the top ten carry over 5%. Sequencing was done on a sample of blood. The receptors derive from a man aged 18 to 29 in good health.

This clonotype has more than one count but fewer than ten. CDR3 in amino acids: CASGTERSYEQYF. The DNA of the CDR3 is TGTGCCAGTGGGACAGAGCGTTCCTACGAGCAGTACTTC. V is TRBV10-3 and J is TRBJ2-7; 7 bases fit TRBD1. Germline-derived CDR1 and CDR2 are ENHRY and SYGVKD. Trimming removed 10 bases from V and 1 base from J; junction bases left unmatched: 7. The CDR3 spans 13 residues.

The chain has TRBV5-1 and TRBJ2-5; the D is unclear. With the DNA end fitting TRBJ2-7 better, the J assignment may be wrong. The CDR3 consists of 14 residues. Germline V gene lookup returns CDR1 SGHRS and CDR2 YFSETQ. The CDR3 bases are TGCGCCAGCAGCTTGGTTGGTCTATTCCACGAGCAGTACTTC. Translation: CASSLVGLFHEQYF.

The chain employs TRBV10-3 and TRBJ2-5; TRBD1 matches 7 bases. CDR1 and CDR2 from the germline V gene are ENHRY and SYGVKD. With 7 bases clipped from V and 3 bases from J, the junction kept 5 bases outside the gene matches. The CDR3 is made up of 13 amino acids. This chain's CDR3 is CAITGTVEETQYF. The CDR3 region has the DNA TGTGCCATCACTGGGACAGTTGAAGAGACCCAGTACTTC.

The rearrangement uses TRBV20-1 and TRBJ2-6; 9 positions match TRBD2. CDR3 length equals 18 residues. Germline V gene sequence: CDR1 DFQATT, CDR2 SNEGSKA (reference sequence). Trimming removed 2 bases from V and 0 bases from J; junction bases left unmatched: 8. CDR3 nucleotides: TGCAGTGCTAGACGTAATAGCGGGGGACCCTCTGGGGCCAACGTCCTGACTTTC. Amino acid sequence: CSARRNSGGPSGANVLTF.

In this sample, this clonotype turned up once. V usage is TRBV12-3 or TRBV12-4 and J usage is TRBJ1-1; D unclear. Trimming cost V 8 bases and J 1 base, with 11 bases left between them. The length of the CDR3 is 13 residues. The CDR3 nucleotides are TGTGCCAGCGGTCCTTCAGAGAACACTGAAGCTTTCTTT. Its translation: CASGPSENTEAFF.

The CDR3 reads CSAELLAGDTQYF. DNA of the CDR3: TGCAGTGCTGAGCTCCTAGCGGGAGATACGCAGTATTTT. The rearrangement links TRBV20-1 to TRBJ2-3; 8 bases are shared with TRBD2. CDR3 length: 13 residues. Germline lookup yields CDR1 DFQATT and CDR2 SNEGSKA (reference sequence). The V and J ends lost 5 bases and 5 bases, in that order; junction bases with no gene match: 6.

The rearrangement uses TRBV30 and TRBJ2-1, with D uncertain. V gave up 7 bases and J gave up 0 bases, with 13 bases separating them. The CDR3 has 14 amino acids. The germline gives CDR1 GTSNPN, CDR2 SVGIG (reference sequence). In nucleotides, the CDR3 is TGTGCCTCCCAAGACGGAACCTCCTACAATGAGCAGTTCTTC. Amino acid sequence: CASQDGTSYNEQFF.

This chain connects TRBV13 to TRBJ2-2; D possibly corresponds to TRBD1 (6 bases). The germline V and J ends were trimmed by 0 bases and 11 bases, with 10 bases remaining between them. The CDR3 is made up of 13 amino acids. Germline values: CDR1 PRHDT, CDR2 FYEKMQ (reference sequence). CDR3 sequence reads: CASSLGGHPELFF. The CDR3 region has the DNA TGTGCCAGCAGCTTAGGGGGACACCCCGAGCTGTTTTTT. Filled out from reference TRBV13 and TRBJ2-2, the complete variable domain reads AAGVIQSPRHLIKEKRETATLKCYPIPRHDTVYWYQQGPGQDPQFLISFYEKMQSDKGSIPDRFSAQQFSDYHSELNMSSLELGDSALYFCASSLGGHPELFFGEGSRLTVL.

This clonotype was found a few times. This chain links TRBV18 with TRBJ2-5, with D perhaps matching TRBD2 (6 bases). The CDR3 totals 16 residues. The germline V and J ends were trimmed by 2 bases and 0 bases, with 13 bases remaining between them. Germline assignment: CDR1 KGHSH and CDR2 LQKENI. CDR3 in DNA: TGTGCCAGCTCACCATTTGGCGGGAACCACCAAGAGACCCAGTACTTC. This sequence encodes CASSPFGGNHQETQYF.

As concerns this clonotype: The junction departs from germline at one end; a sequencing error may be responsible. This rearrangement joins TRBV12-3 or TRBV12-4 to TRBJ2-5; D tentatively reads TRBD1 or TRBD2 (5 bases each). The CDR3 extends over 15 amino acids. The CDR3 coding sequence is TGTGCCAGCAGTTTATACGCAGGGAGACAAGAGACCCAGTATTTC. This codes for CASSLYAGRQETQYF.

This clonotype was seen a few times. The chain has TRBV27 and TRBJ2-1; D may match TRBD1 or TRBD2 (5 bases each). Trimming took 6 bases from V and 5 from J, leaving 11 bases between them. The CDR3 runs 13 residues. The germline V gene encodes CDR1 MNHEY and CDR2 SMNVEV (reference sequence). The CDR3 DNA follows: TGTGCCAGCAGACGGGGACGAAACAATGAGCAGTTCTTC. Its protein is CASRRGRNNEQFF.

In its sample, this clonotype was seen once. This chain joins TRBV6-2 or TRBV6-3 and TRBJ2-1, with 8 bases that match TRBD2. Germline lookup yields CDR1 MNHEY and CDR2 SVGEGT. With 7 bases clipped from V and 7 bases from J, the junction kept 9 bases outside the gene matches. CDR3 length: 14 amino acids. The CDR3 region is CASKVTGGLNEQFF. In nucleotides, the CDR3 is TGTGCCAGCAAAGTAACGGGGGGGTTAAATGAGCAGTTCTTC.

In DNA, the CDR3 is TGTGCCAGCAGCCCGACGGGGGGACCCACCGAGGCTGGCTACACCTTC. This sequence encodes CASSPTGGPTEAGYTF. The chain joins TRBV7-9 to TRBJ1-2; D is perhaps TRBD1 (5 bases). The CDR3 covers 16 residues. The V and J ends lost 5 bases and 7 bases respectively, with 23 bases between them. CDR1 SEHNR and CDR2 FQNEAQ come from the germline V gene (reference sequence).

J is TRBJ2-5 and V is TRBV14; TRBD1 matches at 9 bases. The J call may be faulty, since TRBJ2-7 better matches the DNA end. There are 14 residues in the CDR3. From germline, CDR1 is SGHDN and CDR2 FVKESK. The CDR3 here is CASSPRGQGYEQYF. The CDR3 bases are TGTGCCAGCAGCCCCCGGGGACAGGGCTACGAGCAGTACTTC.

J is TRBJ2-1 and V is TRBV20-1; D call uncertain. TRBJ2-7 explains the end of the DNA better; the J call may be wrong. The germline V gene has CDR1 DFQATT and CDR2 SNEGSKA (reference sequence). This CDR3 has 17 residues. The CDR3 loop reads CSAREGLGIGPSYEQYF. CDR3 nucleotides: TGCAGTGCTAGAGAGGGCTTAGGGATCGGCCCCTCCTACGAGCAGTACTTC.

This sequence joins TRBV12-3 or TRBV12-4 and TRBJ2-1; 7 bases map to TRBD1. The trim removed 5 bases at V and 0 bases at J, leaving 10 bases unmatched. The CDR3 sequence is 17 residues long. The CDR3 spells CASSPKGQPSSYNEQFF. In nucleotides, the CDR3 is TGTGCCAGCAGTCCTAAGGGACAGCCATCCTCCTACAATGAGCAGTTCTTC.

This sequence joins TRBV25-1 and TRBJ2-1; D may be TRBD2 (6 bases). With 10 bases removed from V and 9 bases from J, the gap between germline ends came to 16 bases. The germline gives CDR1 MGHDK, CDR2 SYGVNS. The CDR3 runs 12 residues. CDR3 sequence reads: CAILSEGGEQFF. The CDR3, as DNA: TGTGCCATTCTATCGGAGGGCGGTGAGCAGTTCTTC.

V and J are TRBV6-1 and TRBJ1-2; 7 bases line up with TRBD1. The CDR3 runs to 15 residues. Germline-derived CDR1 and CDR2 are MNHNS and SASEGT. The junction had 5 bases not matched to a gene; V was cut back by 1 base and J by 3 bases. The CDR3 DNA reads as TGTGCCAGCAGTGAAGTAAGGGGGCCGGACTATGGCTACACCTTC. Residues: CASSEVRGPDYGYTF.

The CDR3 DNA reads as TGTGCCAGCAGCTTGGGTGGGACTAGCTCCTTCACAGATACGCAGTATTTT. It yields the protein CASSLGGTSSFTDTQYF. The rearrangement links TRBV5-4 to TRBJ2-3, with 9 bases aligning to TRBD2. The CDR3 totals 17 residues. Germline V gives CDR1 SGHNT, CDR2 YYREEE (reference sequence). The J segment lost 2 bases and the V segment lost 0 bases, leaving 7 bases of the junction unmatched.

The chain employs TRBV20-1 and TRBJ2-3, with 7 bases lining up with TRBD2. The junction had 4 bases not matched to a gene; V was cut back by 4 bases and J by 0 bases. Germline V lookup: CDR1 DFQATT, CDR2 SNEGSKA (reference sequence). The length of the CDR3 is 14 residues. The CDR3 DNA reads as TGCAGTGCTAAGACTAGCCTTAGCACAGATACGCAGTATTTT. Translated: CSAKTSLSTDTQYF.

The V and J genes are TRBV15 and TRBJ2-4, with 10 bases that match TRBD2. CDR1 LNHNV and CDR2 YYDKDF come from the germline V gene (reference sequence). The V and J ends lost 1 base and 13 bases, in that order; junction bases with no gene match: 13. This CDR3 comprises 16 residues. The CDR3 spells CATSRGLGLADNEQYF. The CDR3 region has the DNA TGTGCCACCAGCAGAGGTCTCGGACTAGCGGACAATGAGCAGTACTTC.

This sequence joins TRBV15 and TRBJ2-1; D may be TRBD2 (5 bases). V gave up 0 bases and J gave up 4 bases, with 16 bases separating them. The CDR3 runs 17 residues. Germline values: CDR1 LNHNV, CDR2 YYDKDF (reference sequence). For the CDR3, the DNA is TGTGCCACCAGCAGAGATGACTACAGACTGACATACAATGAGCAGTTCTTC. Its translation: CATSRDDYRLTYNEQFF.

The CDR3, as DNA: TGTGCCAGCAGCCATGCGGACAGAAGCAATCAGCCCCAGCATTTT. Residues: CASSHADRSNQPQHF. The rearrangement joins TRBV4-2 to TRBJ1-5, with D possibly matching TRBD1 (6 bases). CDR3 length: 15 residues. Per the germline V gene, CDR1 is LGHNA and CDR2 is YNFKEQ. The V gene lost 3 bases and the J gene lost 1 base, with 10 bases spanning the gap.

This CDR3 is CASSIDLRNEQFF. The CDR3 DNA follows: TGTGCCAGTAGTATAGACTTAAGGAATGAGCAGTTCTTC. The genes are TRBV19 and TRBJ2-1, with D uncertain. Germline V lookup: CDR1 LNHDA, CDR2 SQIVND (reference sequence). The CDR3 runs 13 residues. Trimming removed 0 bases at V and 7 bases at J, with 7 bases between. The entire variable domain, with the rest obtained from reference TRBV19 and TRBJ2-1, is as follows: DGGITQSPKYLFRKEGQNVTLSCEQNLNHDAMYWYRQDPGQGLRLIYYSQIVNDFQKGDIAEGYSVSREKKESFPLTVTSAQKNPTAFYLCASSIDLRNEQFFGPGTRLTVL.

The V gene is TRBV12-3 or TRBV12-4, the J gene TRBJ2-7; 7 positions agree with TRBD1. The ends lost 5 bases at V and 0 bases at J; junction bases unmatched: 13. The CDR3 is made up of 17 amino acids. CDR3 DNA sequence: TGTGCCAGCAGTGCCCGCGAGGGACAGCCGAGCTCCTACGAGCAGTACTTC. Encoded protein: CASSAREGQPSSYEQYF.